The 20 T cell receptor beta chains below come from one sample, sequenced in a study of T cells in Graves' hyperthyroidism and ophthalmopathy. There were TCR beta CDR3 regions amplified from RNA transcripts. TCR CDR3 underwent first-round RT-PCR with the HTBI primer set. TCRdb re-analysed the multiplex PCR reads in MiXCR, keeping a single row per CDR3 protein. The sample consists of over 500,000 distinct CDR3 sequences, 14% of them appearing once. What was sequenced was blood. These TCRs come from a woman in her thirties or forties with Graves' hyperthyroidism.

CDR3 amino acids: CSVGPQGTEAFF. The DNA of the CDR3 is TGCAGCGTTGGTCCCCAGGGCACTGAAGCTTTCTTT. The chain carries TRBV29-1 and TRBJ1-1, with a tentative D call TRBD1 (5 bases). The V gene lost 4 bases and the J gene lost 4 bases, with 10 bases spanning the gap. Germline V gene data show CDR1 as SQVTM and CDR2 as ANQGSEA. CDR3 length: 12 residues.

This clonotype was found a few times. The chain joins TRBV4-1 to TRBJ1-6, with D unclear. Per the germline V gene, CDR1 is MGHRA and CDR2 is YSYEKL. This CDR3 is 18 amino acids long. V was clipped by 1 base and J by 1 base, with 14 bases between them. The CDR3: CASSQVPDVGSYNSPLHF. The CDR3 bases are TGCGCCAGCAGCCAAGTTCCGGATGTAGGATCCTATAATTCACCCCTCCACTTT.

This clonotype was counted ten times or more. This chain connects TRBV20-1 to TRBJ2-1; 7 nucleotides line up with TRBD2. The CDR3 contains 15 residues. Losses at the gene ends were 5 bases for V and 6 bases for J; bases not matched to a gene: 13. Per germline, CDR1 DFQATT and CDR2 SNEGSKA (reference sequence). In nucleotides, the CDR3 is TGCAGTGCTGGCGACGCGGCTAGCGGATTCAATGAGCAGTTCTTC. Translating gives CSAGDAASGFNEQFF.

This clonotype occurred a few times. The chain couples TRBV5-1 to TRBJ2-3, with 13 nucleotides matching TRBD2. The CDR3 runs 17 residues. V lost 4 bases to trimming and J lost 1 base; unmatched junction nucleotides: 6. CDR1 is SGHRS, CDR2 YFSETQ, per germline. The DNA for the CDR3 is TGCGCCAGCAGCCGTACCGGACTAGCGGGAGGCACAGATACGCAGTATTTT. As protein: CASSRTGLAGGTDTQYF. Full variable domain (missing parts from reference TRBV5-1 and TRBJ2-3): KAGVTQTPRYLIKTRGQQVTLSCSPISGHRSVSWYQQTPGQGLQFLFEYFSETQRNKGNFPGRFSGRQFSNSRSEMNVSTLELGDSALYLCASSRTGLAGGTDTQYFGPGTRLTVL.

This clonotype came up many times. This chain joins TRBV28 and TRBJ2-7, with D perhaps TRBD1 or TRBD2 (5 bases each). CDR3 length: 16 amino acids. Trimming left V 4 bases short and J 0 bases short, with 16 bases between. CDR1 MDHEN and CDR2 SYDVKM come from the germline V gene. The CDR3 protein is CASSSSGTRSSYEQYF. In DNA form, the CDR3 reads TGTGCCAGCAGTTCCTCCGGGACGAGGAGCTCCTACGAGCAGTACTTC.

This clonotype has at least ten counts. The V gene is TRBV30, the J gene TRBJ1-5, with 8 nucleotides matching TRBD1. Germline CDR1 reads GTSNPN; CDR2 reads SVGIG (reference sequence). The CDR3 is made up of 13 amino acids. The junction had 4 bases not matched to a gene; V was cut back by 2 bases and J by 7 bases. For the CDR3, the DNA is TGTGCCTGGAGTCAGGGGGCAGGACAGCCCCAGCATTTT. It translates to CAWSQGAGQPQHF.

A few counts support this clonotype. The CDR3 reads CASGLAGATDTQYF. In DNA form, the CDR3 reads TGTGCCAGCGGGTTAGCGGGCGCCACAGATACGCAGTATTTT. This chain joins TRBV28 and TRBJ2-3; TRBD2 matches 7 bases. Germline V gives CDR1 MDHEN, CDR2 SYDVKM. V was clipped by 8 bases and J by 2 bases; unmatched bases: 7. This CDR3 comprises 14 residues.

The chain is built from TRBV10-2 and TRBJ2-3, with a weak D call TRBD1 (5 bases). The ends were cut back, 2 bases at V and 6 bases at J, with 12 bases in the middle. This CDR3 has 14 amino acids. Germline CDR1 WSHSY, CDR2 SAAADI. The CDR3 DNA follows: TGCGCCAGCAGTGAGAGGCAGGGTGTGGATACGCAGTATTTT. Its protein is CASSERQGVDTQYF.

This clonotype was counted many times. J is TRBJ2-5 and V is TRBV6-1; 7 nucleotides match TRBD1. The CDR3 has 14 residues. With V trimmed by 5 bases and J by 5 bases, 8 bases remained unmatched. Germline V gene lookup returns CDR1 MNHNS and CDR2 SASEGT. CDR3 in amino acids: CASSSIGGRETQYF. For the CDR3, the DNA is TGTGCCAGCAGTTCAATAGGGGGCCGGGAGACCCAGTACTTC.

This clonotype was observed once. A much bigger clone sits one base away, suggesting this may be a read error. The chain joins TRBV3-1 to TRBJ1-3, with unresolved D. In germline, CDR1 is LGHDT, CDR2 YNNKEL (reference sequence). The CDR3 is 14 amino acids. The CDR3 is CASSQGGSRNTICF. CDR3 nucleotide sequence: TGTGCCAGCAGCCAAGGTGGTAGCCGGAACACCATATGTTTT.

In this sample, this clonotype turned up a few times. This chain uses TRBV10-2 with TRBJ2-1; weak D call: TRBD2 (5 bases). The CDR3 spans 13 residues. Germline values: CDR1 WSHSY, CDR2 SAAADI. V dropped 4 bases and J dropped 7 bases, with 11 bases sitting between them. The chain's CDR3 is CASSVIRGNEQFF. CDR3 coding DNA: TGCGCCAGCAGTGTGATCCGAGGGAATGAGCAGTTCTTC.

This clonotype was observed many times. The chain is built from TRBV2 and TRBJ2-7; 10 bases fit TRBD2. Trimming removed 4 bases from V and 7 bases from J; junction bases left unmatched: 1. This CDR3 is 12 amino acids long. The germline CDR1 and CDR2 sequences are SNHLY and FYNNEI. CDR3 DNA sequence: TGTGCCAGCAGTGGGACTAGCGGTGAGCAGTACTTC. Its protein is CASSGTSGEQYF.

This clonotype has a count of ten or more. V usage is TRBV6-2 or TRBV6-3 and J usage is TRBJ2-3; D gene ambiguous. The CDR3 totals 14 residues. Trimming took off 4 bases at V and 2 bases at J, with 10 bases between the two ends. Germline lookup yields CDR1 MNHEY and CDR2 SVGEGT. The CDR3 nucleotides read TGTGCCAGCAGTTCTGAACGGTTCACAGATACGCAGTATTTT. This encodes CASSSERFTDTQYF.

This clonotype was counted at least ten times. The CDR3 sequence is CAWNWDRRTYEQYF. CDR3 sequence (DNA): TGTGCCTGGAATTGGGACAGGCGAACCTACGAGCAGTACTTC. The chain combines TRBV30 with TRBJ2-7; 8 nucleotides match TRBD1. The germline V gene encodes CDR1 GTSNPN and CDR2 SVGIG (reference sequence). Trimming took 4 bases from V and 2 from J; bases not matched to a gene: 7. The CDR3 is 14 amino acids. Using reference TRBV30 and TRBJ2-7 for the parts outside the CDR3, the full variable domain is SQTIHQWPATLVQPVGSPLSLECTVEGTSNPNLYWYRQAAGRGLQLLFYSVGIGQISSEVPQNLSASRPQDRQFILSSKKLLLSDSGFYLCAWNWDRRTYEQYFGPGTRLTVT.

The chain joins TRBV5-1 to TRBJ2-1; D uncertain. The V gene's germline CDR1 is SGHRS and CDR2 YFSETQ. The CDR3 loop spans 15 amino acids. The V gene lost 3 bases and the J gene lost 0 bases, with 10 bases spanning the gap. The CDR3 region is CASSSQPSSYNEQFF. Written as DNA, the CDR3 is TGCGCCAGCAGCTCACAGCCCTCCTCCTACAATGAGCAGTTCTTC. The full variable domain, rest sourced from reference TRBV5-1 and TRBJ2-1, is KAGVTQTPRYLIKTRGQQVTLSCSPISGHRSVSWYQQTPGQGLQFLFEYFSETQRNKGNFPGRFSGRQFSNSRSEMNVSTLELGDSALYLCASSSQPSSYNEQFFGPGTRLTVL.

The chain joins TRBV13 to TRBJ2-7, with 9 bases lining up with TRBD2. V lost 5 bases, J lost 5 bases, and 13 bases stayed unmatched. Germline CDR1 PRHDT, CDR2 FYEKMQ (reference sequence). The CDR3 has 16 residues. The CDR3 DNA sequence: TGTGCCAGCAGCCAAGACCATAGCGGGAGAGGTAACGAGCAGTACTTC. This gives the protein CASSQDHSGRGNEQYF.

This sequence joins TRBV6-1 and TRBJ1-5, with D perhaps matching TRBD1 (6 bases). With 7 bases removed from V and 3 bases from J, the gap between germline ends came to 10 bases. The CDR3 totals 13 residues. From germline, CDR1 is MNHNS and CDR2 SASEGT. The CDR3, as DNA: TGTGCCAGCAAGGACAGCTTCAATCAGCCCCAGCATTTT. This gives the protein CASKDSFNQPQHF.

In its sample, this clonotype was seen many times. This rearrangement joins TRBV27 to TRBJ2-3, with TRBD1 matching 10 bases. V lost 4 bases, J lost 2 bases, and 12 bases stayed unmatched. There are 18 residues in the CDR3. Germline CDR1 MNHEY, CDR2 SMNVEV (reference sequence). The CDR3 DNA follows: TGTGCCAGCAGTTCTAATTTTGGGGACAGGGGCGACACAGATACGCAGTATTTT. Its translation: CASSSNFGDRGDTDTQYF.

This clonotype was recorded many times. The chain joins TRBV10-2 to TRBJ2-1, with 8 positions matching TRBD2. Germline values: CDR1 WSHSY, CDR2 SAAADI. The CDR3 spans 18 residues. V dropped 1 base and J dropped 0; count of bases not matched to a gene: 8. CDR3 bases: TGCGCCAGCAGTGAGTACCCCGGGACTAGTCTCTCCTACAATGAGCAGTTCTTC. It specifies CASSEYPGTSLSYNEQFF.

This clonotype was counted at least ten times. This chain links TRBV3-1 with TRBJ1-5, with D perhaps TRBD1 (5 bases). The germline gives CDR1 LGHDT, CDR2 YNNKEL (reference sequence). CDR3 length: 15 amino acids. Deletions cut 0 bases from V and 5 bases from J, with 11 bases between. Here the CDR3 reads CASSQDTGPHQPQHF. CDR3 nucleotides: TGTGCCAGCAGCCAAGATACAGGACCTCATCAGCCCCAGCATTTT. The full variable domain, completed using reference TRBV3-1 and TRBJ1-5, is DTAVSQTPKYLVTQMGNDKSIKCEQNLGHDTMYWYKQDSKKFLKIMFSYNNKELIINETVPNRFSPKSPDKAHLNLHINSLELGDSAVYFCASSQDTGPHQPQHFGDGTRLSIL.